This TCR beta chain was retrieved from a study of blood T cell repertoires in COVID-19. Study information: The United States, Italy and Spain were the sources of the acute and convalescent COVID-19 samples. T cells, B-cell-depleted T cells, or PBMCs supplied cDNA or gDNA.

How the authors handled the data: Estimation of nucleated cell counts relied on the amplification of reference gene primers. Repertoires were generated with immunoSEQ multiplex PCR, while TCRdb's copy carries only in-frame clones and drops some. V and J calls and clone size follow that table, whereas D and trimming were derived from the DNA. In the table there are 78,000 or so clones, about 83% of which are singletons. The germline V gene has CDR1 LGHNA and CDR2 YNFKEQ. The junction had 8 bases not matched to a gene; V was cut back by 3 bases and J by 6 bases. The CDR3 is made up of 16 amino acids. The clonotype comes from a human donor in a cohort sampled during active COVID-19. Sequencing was performed on peripheral blood. The V call is TRBV4-2, the J call TRBJ2-1; 10 nucleotides align to TRBD2. CDR3 protein: CASSHARGTSVNEQFF. DNA for the CDR3: TGTGCCAGCAGCCACGCCCGGGGGACTAGCGTCAATGAGCAGTTCTTC.